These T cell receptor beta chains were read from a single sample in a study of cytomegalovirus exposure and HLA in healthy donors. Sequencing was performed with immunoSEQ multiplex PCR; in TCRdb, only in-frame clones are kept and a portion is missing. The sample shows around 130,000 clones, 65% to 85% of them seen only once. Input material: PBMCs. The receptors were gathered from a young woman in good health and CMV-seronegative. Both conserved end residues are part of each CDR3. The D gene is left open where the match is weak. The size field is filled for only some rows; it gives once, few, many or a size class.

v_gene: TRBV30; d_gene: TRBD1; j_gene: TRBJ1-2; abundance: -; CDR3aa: CASKGTGGWYGYTF; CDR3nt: TGTGCCTCCAAGGGCACAGGGGGTTGGTATGGCTACACCTTC
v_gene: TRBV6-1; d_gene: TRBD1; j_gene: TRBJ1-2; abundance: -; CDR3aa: CASSEMGQGSDGYTF; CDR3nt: TGTGCCAGCAGTGAAATGGGACAGGGCAGCGATGGCTACACCTTC
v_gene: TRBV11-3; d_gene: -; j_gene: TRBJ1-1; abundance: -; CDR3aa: CASSFSGAVEAFF; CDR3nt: TGTGCCAGCAGCTTTTCAGGGGCTGTTGAAGCTTTCTTT
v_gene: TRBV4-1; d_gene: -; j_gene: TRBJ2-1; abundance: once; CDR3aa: CASSQDFISGANEQFF; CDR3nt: TGCGCCAGCAGCCAAGATTTCATATCAGGGGCTAACGAGCAGTTCTTC
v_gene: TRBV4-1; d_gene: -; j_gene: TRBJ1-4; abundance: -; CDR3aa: CASSQDQAAAEEKLFF; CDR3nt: TGCGCCAGCAGCCAAGATCAAGCGGCGGCTGAAGAAAAACTGTTTTTT
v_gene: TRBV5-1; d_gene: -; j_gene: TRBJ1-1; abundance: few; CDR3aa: CASSPGTVNTEAFF; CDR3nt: TGCGCCAGCAGCCCGGGGACTGTGAACACTGAAGCTTTCTTT
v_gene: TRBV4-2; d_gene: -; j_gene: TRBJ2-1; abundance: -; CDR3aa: CASSQDWGTGDNEQFF; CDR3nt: TGTGCCAGCAGCCAAGACTGGGGGACGGGGGACAATGAGCAGTTCTTC
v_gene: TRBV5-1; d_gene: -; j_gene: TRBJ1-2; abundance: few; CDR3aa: CASSLDRVGGDGYTF; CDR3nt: TGCGCCAGCAGCTTGGACAGGGTGGGTGGAGATGGCTACACCTTC
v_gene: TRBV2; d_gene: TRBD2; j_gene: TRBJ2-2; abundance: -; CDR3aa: CASSPGLALTGELFF; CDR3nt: TGTGCCAGCAGTCCGGGACTAGCGCTGACCGGGGAGCTGTTTTTT
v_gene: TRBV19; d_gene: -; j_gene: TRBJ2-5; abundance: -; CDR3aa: CASSIGGETQYF; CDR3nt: TGTGCCAGTAGTATTGGGGGGGAGACCCAGTACTTC
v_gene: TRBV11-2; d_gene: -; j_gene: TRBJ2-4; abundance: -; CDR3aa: CASSLGWAGYSKNIQYF; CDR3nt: TGTGCCAGCAGCTTAGGGTGGGCGGGATATTCCAAAAACATTCAGTACTTC
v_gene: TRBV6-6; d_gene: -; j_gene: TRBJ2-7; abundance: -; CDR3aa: CASSGGAGSYEQYF; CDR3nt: TGTGCCAGCAGTGGGGGAGCGGGCTCCTACGAGCAGTACTTC
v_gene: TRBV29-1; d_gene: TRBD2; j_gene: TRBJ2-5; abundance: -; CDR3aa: CSVVAGAGYETQYF; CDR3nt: TGCAGCGTTGTAGCGGGAGCCGGTTACGAGACCCAGTACTTC
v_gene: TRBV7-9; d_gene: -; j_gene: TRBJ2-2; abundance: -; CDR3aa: CASSSDILNTGELFF; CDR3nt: TGTGCCAGCAGCTCGGACATCTTGAACACCGGGGAGCTGTTTTTT
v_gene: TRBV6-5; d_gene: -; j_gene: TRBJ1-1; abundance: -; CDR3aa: CASTQGTEAFF; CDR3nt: TGTGCCAGCACACAGGGCACTGAAGCTTTCTTT
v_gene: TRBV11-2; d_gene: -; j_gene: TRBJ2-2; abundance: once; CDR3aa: CASSPWSTGELFF; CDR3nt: TGTGCCAGCAGCCCATGGAGCACCGGGGAGCTGTTTTTT
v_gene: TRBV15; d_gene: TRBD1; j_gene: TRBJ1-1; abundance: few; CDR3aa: CATSRVITGATEAFF; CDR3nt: TGTGCCACCAGCAGAGTTATAACAGGGGCCACTGAAGCTTTCTTT
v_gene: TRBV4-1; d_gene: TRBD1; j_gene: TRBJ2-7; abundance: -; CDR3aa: CASSHGTGGTYEQYF; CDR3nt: TGCGCCAGCAGCCACGGGACAGGGGGCACCTACGAGCAGTACTTC
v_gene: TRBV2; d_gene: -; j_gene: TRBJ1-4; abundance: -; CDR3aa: CASTRGPTNEKLFF; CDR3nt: TGTGCCAGCACGCGGGGACCGACTAATGAAAAACTGTTTTTT
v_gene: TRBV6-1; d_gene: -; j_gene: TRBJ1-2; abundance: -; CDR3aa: CASSESPPGHTF; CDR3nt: TGTGCCAGCAGTGAATCCCCCCCGGGACATACCTTC
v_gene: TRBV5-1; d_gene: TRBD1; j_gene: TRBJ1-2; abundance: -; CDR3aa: CASSWGQGAVGYTF; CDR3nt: TGCGCCAGCAGCTGGGGCCAGGGGGCGGTTGGCTACACCTTC
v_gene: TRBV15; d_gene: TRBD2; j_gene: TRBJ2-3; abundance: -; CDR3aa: CATSRELTSGAPGTQYF; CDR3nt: TGTGCCACCAGCAGAGAGCTGACTAGCGGGGCCCCAGGTACGCAGTATTTT
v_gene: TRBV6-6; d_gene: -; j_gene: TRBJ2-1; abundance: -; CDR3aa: CASMRGTTDEQFF; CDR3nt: TGTGCCAGCATGCGGGGAACTACAGATGAGCAGTTCTTC
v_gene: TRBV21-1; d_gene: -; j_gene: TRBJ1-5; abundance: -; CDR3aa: CASSKGQDNQPQHF; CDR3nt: TGTGCCAGCAGCAAGGGACAAGACAATCAGCCCCAGCATTTT
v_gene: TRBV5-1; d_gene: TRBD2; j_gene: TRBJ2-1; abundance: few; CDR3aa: CASSSTWTSSPNEQFF; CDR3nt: TGCGCCAGCAGTTCCACTTGGACTAGCTCTCCCAATGAGCAGTTCTTC
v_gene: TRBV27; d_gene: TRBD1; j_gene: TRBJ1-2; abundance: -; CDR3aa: CASSRSSGTGGGYTF; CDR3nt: TGTGCCAGCAGTCGCAGTTCCGGGACAGGGGGTGGCTACACCTTC
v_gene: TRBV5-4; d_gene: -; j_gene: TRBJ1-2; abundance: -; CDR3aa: CASIAEELAGYTF; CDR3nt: TGTGCCAGCATCGCGGAGGAGTTGGCTGGCTACACCTTC
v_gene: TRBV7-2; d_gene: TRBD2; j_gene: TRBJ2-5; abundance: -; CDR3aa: CASSLRDYPPSQETQYF; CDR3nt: TGTGCCAGCAGCCTCCGGGACTATCCACCATCCCAAGAGACCCAGTACTTC
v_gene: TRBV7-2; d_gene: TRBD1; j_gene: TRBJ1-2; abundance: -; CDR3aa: CASSSPRRAGQGGYTF; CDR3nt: TGTGCCAGCAGCTCCCCCCGGCGGGCGGGACAGGGGGGCTACACCTTC
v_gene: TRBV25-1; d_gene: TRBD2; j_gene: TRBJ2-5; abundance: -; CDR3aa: CASRLAGGGETQYF; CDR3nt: TGTGCCAGCAGATTAGCGGGAGGAGGGGAGACCCAGTACTTC
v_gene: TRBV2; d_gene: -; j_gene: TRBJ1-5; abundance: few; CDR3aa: CASRAGTTANQPQHF; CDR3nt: TGTGCCAGCAGGGCCGGGACAACAGCCAATCAGCCCCAGCATTTT
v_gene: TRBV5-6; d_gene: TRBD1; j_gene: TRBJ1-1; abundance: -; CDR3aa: CASSQWTGENTEAFF; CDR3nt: TGTGCCAGCAGCCAATGGACAGGGGAGAACACTGAAGCTTTCTTT
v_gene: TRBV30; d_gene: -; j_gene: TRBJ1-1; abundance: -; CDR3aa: CAWTLEGPRPNTEAFF; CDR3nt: TGTGCCTGGACCCTGGAGGGACCCCGCCCCAACACTGAAGCTTTCTTT
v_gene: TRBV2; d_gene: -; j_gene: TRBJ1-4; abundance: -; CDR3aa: CASDPRAGVREKLFF; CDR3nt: TGTGCCAGCGACCCACGGGCAGGGGTTCGAGAAAAACTGTTTTTT
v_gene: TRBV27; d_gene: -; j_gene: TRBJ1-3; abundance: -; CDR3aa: CASRGSSGNTIYF; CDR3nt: TGTGCCAGCAGGGGGAGCTCTGGAAACACCATATATTTT
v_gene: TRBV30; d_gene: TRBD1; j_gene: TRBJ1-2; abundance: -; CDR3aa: CAGTGAHPFYGYTF; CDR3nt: TGTGCCGGAACAGGGGCCCACCCCTTCTATGGCTACACCTTC
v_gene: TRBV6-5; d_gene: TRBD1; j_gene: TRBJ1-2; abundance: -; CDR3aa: CASSPGDSYYGYTF; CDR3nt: TGTGCCAGCAGTCCAGGGGACAGCTACTATGGCTACACCTTC
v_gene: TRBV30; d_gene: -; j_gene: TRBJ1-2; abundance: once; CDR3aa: CAWGGDLSFGYTF; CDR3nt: TGTGCCTGGGGCGGGGACCTCTCATTTGGCTACACCTTC
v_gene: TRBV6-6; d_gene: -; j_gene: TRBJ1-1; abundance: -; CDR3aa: CASSYKGGDTEAFF; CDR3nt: TGTGCCAGCAGTTACAAGGGAGGGGACACTGAAGCTTTCTTT
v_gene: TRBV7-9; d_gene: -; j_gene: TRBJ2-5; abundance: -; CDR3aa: CASSSQGRSQETQYF; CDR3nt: TGTGCCAGCAGCTCGCAGGGGCGATCTCAAGAGACCCAGTACTTC
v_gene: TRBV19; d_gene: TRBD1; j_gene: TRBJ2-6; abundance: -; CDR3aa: CASSPGQGASGANVLTF; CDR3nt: TGTGCCAGTAGCCCGGGACAGGGGGCGTCTGGGGCCAACGTCCTGACTTTC
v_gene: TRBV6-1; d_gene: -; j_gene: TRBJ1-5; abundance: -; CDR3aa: CASSGQSNQPQHF; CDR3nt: TGTGCCAGCAGTGGACAGAGTAATCAGCCCCAGCATTTT
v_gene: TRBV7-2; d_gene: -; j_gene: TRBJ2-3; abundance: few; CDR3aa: CASSESGSFTDTQYF; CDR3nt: TGTGCCAGCTCGGAGTCCGGGTCGTTCACAGATACGCAGTATTTT
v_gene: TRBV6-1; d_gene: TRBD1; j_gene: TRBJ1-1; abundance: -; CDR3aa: CASSEWTGTDTEAFF; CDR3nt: TGTGCCAGCAGTGAATGGACAGGGACAGACACTGAAGCTTTCTTT
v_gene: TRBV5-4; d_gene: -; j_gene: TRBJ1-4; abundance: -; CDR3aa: CASSLNPGAAEKLFF; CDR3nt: TGTGCCAGCAGCTTGAATCCAGGGGCGGCTGAAAAACTGTTTTTT
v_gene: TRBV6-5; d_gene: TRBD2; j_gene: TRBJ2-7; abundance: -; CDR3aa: CASSYSTSGRYEQYF; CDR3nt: TGTGCCAGCAGTTACTCAACTAGCGGGCGGTACGAGCAGTACTTC
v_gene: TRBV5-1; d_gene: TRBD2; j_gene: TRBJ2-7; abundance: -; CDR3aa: CASSSVSAGDLYEQYF; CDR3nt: TGCGCCAGCAGCTCCGTGAGTGCGGGGGATCTCTACGAGCAGTACTTC
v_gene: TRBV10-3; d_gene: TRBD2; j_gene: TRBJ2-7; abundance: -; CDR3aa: CAISESGGTDSYEQYF; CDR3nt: TGTGCCATCAGTGAGTCGGGAGGGACCGACTCCTACGAGCAGTACTTC
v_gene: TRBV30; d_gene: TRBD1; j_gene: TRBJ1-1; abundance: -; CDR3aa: CAWTDVDRANTEAFF; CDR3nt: TGTGCCTGGACAGACGTGGACAGGGCGAACACTGAAGCTTTCTTT
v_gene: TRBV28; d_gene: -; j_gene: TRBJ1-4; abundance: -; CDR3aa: CASSRGEKLFF; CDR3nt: TGTGCCAGCAGTCGGGGGGAAAAACTGTTTTTT
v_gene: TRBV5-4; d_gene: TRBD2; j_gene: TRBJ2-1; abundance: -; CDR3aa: CASSLGLASEQFF; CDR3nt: TGTGCCAGCAGCCTGGGACTAGCGAGCGAGCAGTTCTTC
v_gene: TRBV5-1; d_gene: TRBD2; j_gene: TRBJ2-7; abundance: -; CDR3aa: CASSVGRSGGSYEQYF; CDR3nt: TGCGCCAGCAGCGTAGGAAGGAGCGGGGGATCCTACGAGCAGTACTTC
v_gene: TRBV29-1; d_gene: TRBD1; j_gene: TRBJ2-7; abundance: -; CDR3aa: CSVVGSEDRGSYEQYF; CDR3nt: TGCAGCGTGGTGGGATCAGAGGACAGGGGATCTTACGAGCAGTACTTC
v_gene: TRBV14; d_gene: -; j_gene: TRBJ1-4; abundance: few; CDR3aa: CASSRNGGEKLFF; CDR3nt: TGTGCCAGCAGCCGGAACGGCGGAGAAAAACTGTTTTTT
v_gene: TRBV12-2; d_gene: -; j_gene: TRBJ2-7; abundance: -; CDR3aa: CASRQPTSSYYEQYF; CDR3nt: TGTGCAAGTCGTCAACCGACTAGCAGTTACTACGAGCAGTACTTC